This TCR beta chain was found in a study of technical replicates of blood from a few donors (dated by TCRdb to 2017 to 2019). Comments on this clone: No antigen is known for it. No qualities accompany the bases; no much larger clone lies one base away.

Receptors were amplified or captured by the immunoSEQ multiplex PCR assay. This immuneACCESS table, as held by TCRdb, lists in-frame sequences with V and J called but not all clones. Of the missing ones, under half trace to an unresolved V gene in checked studies; the others have no known cause. The table for this sample lists tens of thousands of clones; roughly 96% of them were counted only once. The ten largest make up under 0.35% of the sample. Trimming takes 7 bases off V and 4 bases off J; junction bases not matched to a gene: 8. The CDR3 starts with the cysteine, ends with the phenylalanine, and has 14 residues. Kept here is only the CDR3 DNA, which spans 42 bases and is read in frame from base 1. The germline V gene yields SGHAT for CDR1 and FQNNGV for CDR2.

This receptor was obtained from a human donor in good health. Sample: T cells isolated from PBMCs. The sequence is built from TRBV11-2 and TRBJ2-5; 8 nucleotides in the junction match TRBD1. The sequenced DNA: TGTGCCAGCAATAATCAGGGGGCTGGAGAGACCCAGTACTTC. Translated, this is CASNNQGAGETQYF.